The next 10 T cell receptor beta chains were all read from a single sample in a study of blood T cell repertoires in COVID-19. Generated by immunoSEQ multiplex PCR, the TCRdb table keeps only in-frame clones and is missing some. The sample lists a few hundred thousand clones, 88% occurring once. Sequenced material: PBMCs or T cells enriched from blood (not recorded which). These receptors all stem from a woman aged 45 to 65 with acute COVID-19.

V usage is TRBV15 and J usage is TRBJ2-7, with 7 bases lining up with TRBD2. The ends lost 0 bases at V and 3 bases at J; junction bases unmatched: 8. CDR1 and CDR2 from the germline V gene are LNHNV and YYDKDF (reference sequence). CDR3 length equals 16 residues. In DNA, the CDR3 is TGTGCCACCAGCAGAGACCCCGCGGGGGTGGACTACGAGCAGTACTTC. This codes for CATSRDPAGVDYEQYF.

The chain combines TRBV4-3 with TRBJ2-1; 12 positions match TRBD2. This CDR3 contains 20 residues. The J segment lost 2 bases and the V segment lost 4 bases, leaving 15 bases of the junction unmatched. The germline gives CDR1 LGHNA, CDR2 YSLEER. Here the CDR3 reads CASSRRTGLAGPGTYNEQFF. The CDR3 region has the DNA TGCGCCAGCAGCCGACGGACTGGACTAGCGGGACCAGGGACCTACAATGAGCAGTTCTTC.

J is TRBJ2-5 and V is TRBV30; 12 bases line up with TRBD2. The germline CDR1 and CDR2 sequences are GTSNPN and SVGIG (reference sequence). The length of the CDR3 is 15 residues. With 2 bases clipped from V and 5 bases from J, the junction kept 6 bases outside the gene matches. CDR3 sequence reads: CAWSQLAGGLETQYF. In DNA form, the CDR3 reads TGTGCCTGGAGTCAACTAGCGGGAGGCCTCGAGACCCAGTACTTC.

The chain uses TRBV4-3 and TRBJ1-2; TRBD1 might be the D (5 bases). The CDR3 length is 14 residues. V was shortened by 1 base and J by 4 bases, with 10 bases between the two germline ends. CDR1 LGHNA and CDR2 YSLEER come from the germline V gene. The CDR3 region is CASSQGQSPYGYTF. In DNA form, the CDR3 reads TGCGCCAGCAGCCAAGGACAGTCACCCTATGGCTACACCTTC.

As DNA, the CDR3 is TGTGCCAGCAGTAAGCTCGCTGCCGATGAGCAGTTCTTC. Its translation: CASSKLAADEQFF. The V call is TRBV6-6, the J call TRBJ2-1; no definite D call. V was trimmed by 5 bases and J by 8 bases, leaving 13 bases between them. Germline V gene lookup returns CDR1 MNHNY and CDR2 SVGAGI (reference sequence). The length of the CDR3 is 13 residues.

This clone was detected only once. This chain connects TRBV28 to TRBJ1-2; D is unclear. Germline lookup yields CDR1 MDHEN and CDR2 SYDVKM. The CDR3 runs 15 residues. V was pared by 5 bases and J by 3 bases, with 16 bases between. The CDR3 loop is CASSTFGLGDYGYTF. The CDR3 coding sequence is TGTGCCAGCAGTACATTTGGGCTCGGGGACTATGGCTACACCTTC.

This sequence joins TRBV18 and TRBJ1-1; no clear D gene. Germline-derived CDR1 and CDR2 are KGHSH and LQKENI. This CDR3 comprises 15 residues. With 1 base removed from V and 1 base from J, the gap between germline ends came to 10 bases. The CDR3 DNA reads as TGTGCCAGCTCACCACGGAACAGAAAGAACACTGAAGCTTTCTTT. Amino acid sequence: CASSPRNRKNTEAFF.

The rearrangement links TRBV7-3 to TRBJ2-3; maybe TRBD2 (6 bases). The length of the CDR3 is 16 residues. V was pared by 3 bases and J by 2 bases, with 15 bases between. Germline CDR1 and CDR2: SGHTA and FQGTGA. CDR3 nucleotide sequence: TGTGCCAGCAGCTTTAACGAGGGGACTCCCACAGATACGCAGTATTTT. This translates into CASSFNEGTPTDTQYF.

The chain carries TRBV30 and TRBJ2-7; 12 nucleotides match TRBD2. CDR1 is GTSNPN, CDR2 SVGIG, per germline (reference sequence). V lost 1 base and J lost 4; bases outside the gene matches: 5. The CDR3 length is 15 residues. The CDR3 spells CAWSAPSGRVYEQYF. The CDR3 region has the DNA TGTGCCTGGAGTGCCCCTAGCGGGAGGGTTTACGAGCAGTACTTC. Based on the CDR3 plus reference TRBV30 and TRBJ2-7, the full variable domain is SQTIHQWPATLVQPVGSPLSLECTVEGTSNPNLYWYRQAAGRGLQLLFYSVGIGQISSEVPQNLSASRPQDRQFILSSKKLLLSDSGFYLCAWSAPSGRVYEQYFGPGTRLTVT.

This chain connects TRBV7-6 to TRBJ2-2; D ambiguous. V was trimmed by 2 bases and J by 7 bases, leaving 8 bases between them. Looked up from germline, CDR1 is SGHVS and CDR2 is FNYEAQ. The CDR3 loop spans 13 amino acids. In DNA, the CDR3 is TGTGCCAGCAGCTTACCTATCGTCGGGGAGCTGTTTTTT. The encoded protein is CASSLPIVGELFF.